This TCR beta chain came from a study of shared clonotypes between healthy human individuals. The CDR3 runs 15 residues. Germline V gene data show CDR1 as MNHEY and CDR2 as SMNVEV (reference sequence). Between the trimmed V and J ends, which lost 5 bases and 1 base, there was a span of 14 bases. Method: immunoSEQ multiplex PCR; TCRdb's copy keeps in-frame clones and lacks some. The table lists under 600,000 clones, roughly 97% of them singletons, with 0.057% in the top ten. This chain connects TRBV27 to TRBJ1-1; the D is unclear. The TCR was taken from a woman in her twenties or thirties in good health. Sequencing used naive CD4+ T cells sorted from blood. The subset is: CD45RA+ positively selected. The CDR3 reads CASSLYTSSNTEAFF. For the CDR3, the DNA is TGTGCCAGCAGTCTTTATACATCCTCGAACACTGAAGCTTTCTTT.